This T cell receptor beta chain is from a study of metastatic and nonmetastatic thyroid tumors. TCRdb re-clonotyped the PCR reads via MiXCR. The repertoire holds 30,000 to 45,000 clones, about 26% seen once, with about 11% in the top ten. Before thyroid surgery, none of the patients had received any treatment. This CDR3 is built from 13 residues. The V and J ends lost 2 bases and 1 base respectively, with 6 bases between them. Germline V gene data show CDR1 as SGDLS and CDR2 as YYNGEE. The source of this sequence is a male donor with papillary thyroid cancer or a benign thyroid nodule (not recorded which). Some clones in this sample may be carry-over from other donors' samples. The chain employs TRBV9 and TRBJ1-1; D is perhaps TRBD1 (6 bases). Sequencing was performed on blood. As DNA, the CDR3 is TGTGCCAGCAGCGTCAGGGGGAACACTGAAGCTTTCTTT. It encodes CASSVRGNTEAFF.